The clone carrying this T cell receptor (beta chain) was detected many times. Its specificity is not known. Those patients with uncontrolled infection, other autoimmune disease, pregnancy or lactation were excluded. The sample belongs to a study of T cells in Graves' hyperthyroidism and ophthalmopathy. TCR beta CDR3 region amplification was performed from RNA transcripts. HTBI primers drove first-round RT-PCR of the TCR CDR3. TCRdb passed the multiplex PCR reads through MiXCR, listing each CDR3 protein once. The table records under 350,000 distinct CDR3 sequences, about 20% of them present only once. Overall study findings and caveats: Expanded thyroid clonotypes (above 0.001) were mostly also found in blood.

V lost 5 bases to trimming and J lost 4 bases, with 12 bases between them. The CDR3 consists of 14 residues. CDR1 SNHLY and CDR2 FYNNEI come from the germline V gene. Sequenced: blood. The sequence was obtained from a woman aged 45-59 years with Graves' hyperthyroidism. V usage is TRBV2 and J usage is TRBJ1-5; D is uncertain. As DNA, the CDR3 is TGTGCCAGCAGTAGTCAAGGGCTTAATCAGCCCCAGCATTTT. Its protein product is CASSSQGLNQPQHF.